Shown below are 3 T cell receptor beta chains from a single sample sequenced in a study of blood T cell repertoires in COVID-19. The protocol was immunoSEQ multiplex PCR, while the TCRdb copy is restricted to in-frame clones and leaves out a portion. The sample carries more than 100,000 clones, approximately 88% recorded once. Sequenced input: peripheral blood. The receptors originated from a woman aged 55-70 years with acute or convalescent COVID-19.

This clone was found a few times. The chain recombines TRBV15 with TRBJ1-2; 8 positions match TRBD1. Germline V gives CDR1 LNHNV, CDR2 YYDKDF (reference sequence). V was pared by 0 bases and J by 7 bases, with 7 bases of the junction left unmatched. The CDR3 runs to 15 residues. The CDR3 protein is CATSRDQGTGFGYTF. The CDR3 DNA reads TGTGCCACCAGCAGAGATCAGGGGACAGGTTTTGGCTACACCTTC.

The chain links TRBV5-1 to TRBJ2-7; D gene unclear. Germline V gene lookup returns CDR1 SGHRS and CDR2 YFSETQ. V was cut by 1 base and J by 0 bases, with 8 bases left in between. The CDR3 has 14 residues. CDR3 coding DNA: TGCGCCAGCAGCTTGATCGGAGTCTCCTACGAGCAGTACTTC. The encoded protein is CASSLIGVSYEQYF.

The V call is TRBV6-5, the J call TRBJ2-1; TRBD2 agrees at 14 bases. The germline gives CDR1 MNHEY, CDR2 SVGAGI. V lost 2 bases to trimming and J lost 9 bases; unmatched junction nucleotides: 6. The CDR3 covers 16 residues. The CDR3 spells CASSYLPTSGRAEQFF. DNA for the CDR3: TGTGCCAGCAGTTACCTCCCGACTAGCGGGAGGGCTGAGCAGTTCTTC.